This TCR beta chain emerged from a study of PD-1 blockade in mismatch repair-deficient tumors. The V gene's germline CDR1 is MGHRA and CDR2 YSYEKL. V was trimmed by 0 bases and J by 7 bases, leaving 16 bases between them. The CDR3 runs to 16 residues. Profiled with immunoSEQ multiplex PCR; TCRdb holds only in-frame clones, not every one. The repertoire holds roughly 120,000 clones, with roughly 86% as singletons. Here the sequenced sample was peripheral blood, taken 70 to 73 weeks after starting pembrolizumab. The chain combines TRBV4-1 with TRBJ2-1; tentatively, D is TRBD1 or TRBD2 (6 bases each). This sequence was found in an adult with mismatch repair-deficient cancer. CDR3 sequence (DNA): TGCGCCAGCAGCCAAGAGGTTGGGGGCGCGGGGAATGAGCAGTTCTTC. It is translated as CASSQEVGGAGNEQFF.